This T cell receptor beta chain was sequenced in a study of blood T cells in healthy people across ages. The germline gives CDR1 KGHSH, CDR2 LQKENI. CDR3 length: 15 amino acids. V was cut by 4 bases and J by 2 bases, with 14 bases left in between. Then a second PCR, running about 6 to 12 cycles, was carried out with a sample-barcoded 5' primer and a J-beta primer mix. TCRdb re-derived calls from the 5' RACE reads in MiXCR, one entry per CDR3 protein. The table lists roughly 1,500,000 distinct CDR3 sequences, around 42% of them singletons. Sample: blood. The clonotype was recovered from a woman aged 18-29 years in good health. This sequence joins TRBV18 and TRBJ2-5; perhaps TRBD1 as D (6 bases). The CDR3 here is CASSLLTGLQETQYF. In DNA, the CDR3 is TGTGCCAGCTCACTCCTGACAGGATTACAAGAGACCCAGTACTTC.